This T cell receptor beta chain was sequenced for a study of shared clonotypes between healthy human individuals. Study-wide results and limits: Unshared clonotypes carried lower generation probabilities than those common to all four donors. Shared across a handful of donors were 4% to 5% of the naive CD4 clonotypes.

On this clone: No antigen is known for it.

The length of the CDR3 is 15 residues. Trimming removed 6 bases from V and 0 bases from J, with 14 bases in between. Germline CDR1 is MNHEY and CDR2 is SMNVEV (reference sequence). Naive CD8 isolation took CD45RO-negative cells positively selected for CCR7 and excluded terminally differentiated effector memory CD45RA+ cells. Every subset's genomic DNA went evenly onto several immunoSEQ plates. Some clones are missing from TCRdb's copy, which holds only in-frame ones; the method was immunoSEQ multiplex PCR. Here the sample spans millions of clones, 93% being singletons. The sequence was collected from a man aged 18 to 29 in good health. Some clones in this sample may be carry-over from other donors' samples. The chain combines TRBV27 with TRBJ1-1; a possible D gene is TRBD1 (6 bases). The sequencing input was naive CD8+ T cells from PBMCs. CDR3 nucleotides: TGTGCCAGCAGACCCGGGGCAGGGGTGAACACTGAAGCTTTCTTT. It encodes CASRPGAGVNTEAFF.